These 24 T cell receptor beta chains share one sample of origin, sequenced in a study of blood T cells in healthy people across ages. Next came a second PCR, run for roughly 7 to 12 cycles, which used a sample-barcoded 5' primer along with a J-beta primer mix. TCRdb recomputed calls from the 5' RACE reads with MiXCR, one row per CDR3 protein. The sample carries 1.2 million to 1.5 million distinct CDR3 sequences, around 55% recorded once. Specimen: blood. The receptors were gathered from a man aged 18 to 29 in good health.

This chain links TRBV12-3 or TRBV12-4 with TRBJ2-1; TRBD2 matches 7 bases. V shed 5 bases, J shed 8 bases, and the junction held 15 bases outside the gene matches. The CDR3 length is 16 residues. Written as DNA, the CDR3 is TGTGCCAGCAGTGGCCGGGGGAGCGGGACTGGCGATGAGCAGTTCTTC. It yields the protein CASSGRGSGTGDEQFF.

V is TRBV7-6 and J is TRBJ2-5; D may match TRBD1 or TRBD2 (5 bases each). CDR1 and CDR2 (germline): SGHVS, FNYEAQ. V lost 1 base and J 5 bases, leaving 8 bases between the germline ends. This CDR3 contains 13 residues. The CDR3 DNA sequence: TGTGCCAGCAGCTTAGATTGGGGGGAGACCCAGTACTTC. Translation: CASSLDWGETQYF.

CDR3 sequence (DNA): TGTGCCATCAGTGAGTTGAGTGCTAGCGGGAGTTTAGAAAGGTTCTTC. It encodes CAISELSASGSLERFF. The rearrangement links TRBV10-3 to TRBJ2-1; 10 bases align to TRBD2. Losses at the gene ends were 1 base for V and 15 bases for J; bases not matched to a gene: 15. The CDR3 has 16 amino acids. In germline, CDR1 is ENHRY, CDR2 SYGVKD.

The V gene is TRBV5-1, the J gene TRBJ1-4, with D possibly being TRBD1 (6 bases). The CDR3 is made up of 14 amino acids. The V and J ends lost 0 bases and 8 bases respectively, with 11 bases between them. CDR1 SGHRS and CDR2 YFSETQ come from the germline V gene. Here the CDR3 DNA reads TGCGCCAGCAGCTTGGTGGGGGGCCGCGAAAAACTGTTTTTT. Translated: CASSLVGGREKLFF.

The rearrangement joins TRBV2 to TRBJ2-3; 10 nucleotides line up with TRBD1. The CDR3 is 19 residues long. V dropped 2 bases and J dropped 2; count of bases not matched to a gene: 13. CDR1 and CDR2 (germline): SNHLY, FYNNEI. Written as DNA, the CDR3 is TGTGCCAGCAGTGAATTGTATCTCGGGACAGGGGCCTACACAGATACGCAGTATTTT. Protein: CASSELYLGTGAYTDTQYF.

In this sample, this clonotype turned up once. DNA for the CDR3: TGCAGTGCTAGAGATCGGACAGCTCCTACCCTAAACAATGAGCAGTACTTC. Its protein product is CSARDRTAPTLNNEQYF. This rearrangement joins TRBV20-1 to TRBJ2-5; weak D call: TRBD1 (6 bases). Germline lookup yields CDR1 DFQATT and CDR2 SNEGSKA (reference sequence). V shed 0 bases and J shed 11 bases, with 28 bases lying between them. There are 17 residues in the CDR3.

This clonotype was recorded once. This sequence joins TRBV4-3 and TRBJ2-2; D is possibly TRBD2 (5 bases). V was pared by 3 bases and J by 7 bases, with 9 bases between. Germline values: CDR1 LGHNA, CDR2 YSLEER. This CDR3 comprises 13 residues. CDR3 coding DNA: TGCGCCAGCAGCCAGGCGGGTCGCGGGGAGCTGTTTTTT. Amino acid sequence: CASSQAGRGELFF.

Ten or more counts support this clonotype. The V call is TRBV29-1, the J call TRBJ2-3; the match to TRBD2 covers 11 bases. The CDR3 is 13 amino acids. The junction had 0 bases not matched to a gene; V was cut back by 6 bases and J by 1 base. Germline CDR1 and CDR2: SQVTM and ANQGSEA. CDR3: CSVGLAGTDTQYF. DNA of the CDR3: TGCAGCGTGGGACTAGCGGGCACAGATACGCAGTATTTT.

This clonotype was found a few times. This chain uses TRBV7-9 with TRBJ2-3, with D tentatively TRBD2 (6 bases). Trimming removed 11 bases at V and 6 bases at J, with 9 bases between. This CDR3 is built from 10 residues. Germline loops: CDR1 SEHNR, CDR2 FQNEAQ (reference sequence). This chain's CDR3 is CASAGDTQYF. CDR3 in DNA: TGTGCCTCCGCGGGGGATACGCAGTATTTT.

To note about this clonotype: One end of the junction does not line up with germline, which may come from a read error. The chain is built from TRBV5-1 and TRBJ2-7; 8 bases line up with TRBD2. The CDR3 consists of 16 residues. Germline lookup yields CDR1 SGHRS and CDR2 YFSETQ. This CDR3 is CPSGSGGVGEAYEQYF. CDR3 sequence (DNA): TGCCCCAGCGGCTCGGGAGGGGTGGGGGAAGCCTACGAGCAGTACTTC.

The chain uses TRBV5-1 and TRBJ2-7; 8 positions agree with TRBD1. Germline values: CDR1 SGHRS, CDR2 YFSETQ. The CDR3 totals 15 residues. Trimming took 4 bases from V and 0 from J; bases not matched to a gene: 6. The CDR3 bases are TGCGCCAGCAGCCAGGGACAGGTTTTCTCCTACGAGCAGTACTTC. Protein product: CASSQGQVFSYEQYF. The full variable domain, with the rest looked up from reference TRBV5-1 and TRBJ2-7, is KAGVTQTPRYLIKTRGQQVTLSCSPISGHRSVSWYQQTPGQGLQFLFEYFSETQRNKGNFPGRFSGRQFSNSRSEMNVSTLELGDSALYLCASSQGQVFSYEQYFGPGTRLTVT.

The chain has TRBV2 and TRBJ2-4, with 7 bases identical to TRBD1. CDR1 SNHLY and CDR2 FYNNEI come from the germline V gene. This CDR3 region has 14 residues. J gave up 4 bases and V 3 bases, and 3 bases lay outside the gene matches. The CDR3 reads CASSDRGQKNIQYF. The CDR3 bases are TGTGCCAGCAGTGATAGGGGACAGAAAAACATTCAGTACTTC.

The V call is TRBV20-1, the J call TRBJ1-4; D remains ambiguous. The CDR3 has 16 residues. Germline CDR1 and CDR2: DFQATT and SNEGSKA (reference sequence). The V and J ends lost 1 base and 0 bases respectively, with 12 bases between them. Here the CDR3 DNA reads TGCAGTGCTAGAGTTGGCAGGCTGGCAACTAATGAAAAACTGTTTTTT. Translating it yields CSARVGRLATNEKLFF.

This chain uses TRBV20-1 with TRBJ1-2, with D perhaps matching TRBD1 (6 bases). In germline, CDR1 is DFQATT, CDR2 SNEGSKA (reference sequence). With 1 base removed from V and 2 bases from J, the gap between germline ends came to 14 bases. The CDR3 consists of 15 residues. CDR3 DNA: TGCAGTGCTAGAGGGATCACAGGGTCAAACTATGGCTACACCTTC. This codes for CSARGITGSNYGYTF.

The chain has TRBV28 and TRBJ1-6, with 7 bases aligning to TRBD1. The CDR3 runs 14 residues. Trimming cost V 5 bases and J 14 bases; bases outside gene matches: 12. CDR1 and CDR2 (germline): MDHEN, SYDVKM. CDR3: CASSVGTELLALHF. CDR3 DNA: TGTGCCAGCAGTGTCGGGACAGAACTCCTGGCCCTCCACTTT.

This clonotype was counted only a few times. This chain links TRBV6-2 or TRBV6-3 with TRBJ1-1, with TRBD1 as a possible D gene (5 bases). V lost 2 bases and J 5 bases, leaving 6 bases between the germline ends. The CDR3 has 12 amino acids. Per the germline V gene, CDR1 is MNHEY and CDR2 is SVGEGT. Here the CDR3 DNA reads TGTGCCAGCAGTTACGAGGGGACTGAAGCTTTCTTT. It codes for CASSYEGTEAFF.

The chain couples TRBV19 to TRBJ2-1; tentatively, D is TRBD2 (6 bases). CDR1 LNHDA and CDR2 SQIVND come from the germline V gene (reference sequence). CDR3 size: 15 residues. V was pared by 4 bases and J by 10 bases, with 20 bases between. The CDR3: CASSTPGLAGKEQFF. CDR3 coding DNA: TGTGCCAGTAGTACCCCGGGACTGGCGGGTAAAGAGCAGTTCTTC. Looking up the rest from reference TRBV19 and TRBJ2-1 gives the full variable domain: DGGITQSPKYLFRKEGQNVTLSCEQNLNHDAMYWYRQDPGQGLRLIYYSQIVNDFQKGDIAEGYSVSREKKESFPLTVTSAQKNPTAFYLCASSTPGLAGKEQFFGPGTRLTVL.

The chain joins TRBV13 to TRBJ2-3; D is undetermined. Trimming stripped 5 bases from V and 0 bases from J, with 12 bases between. Germline V CDR1 and CDR2: PRHDT, FYEKMQ (reference sequence). The CDR3 consists of 15 residues. For the CDR3, the DNA is TGTGCCAGCAGCCAGACCCCGACCAGCACAGATACGCAGTATTTT. It specifies CASSQTPTSTDTQYF. The full variable domain, in which reference TRBV13 and TRBJ2-3 provide the parts outside the CDR3, is AAGVIQSPRHLIKEKRETATLKCYPIPRHDTVYWYQQGPGQDPQFLISFYEKMQSDKGSIPDRFSAQQFSDYHSELNMSSLELGDSALYFCASSQTPTSTDTQYFGPGTRLTVL.

The rearrangement uses TRBV7-9 and TRBJ2-1; 8 nucleotides line up with TRBD1. J was trimmed by 9 bases and V by 5 bases; bases with no gene match: 9. The CDR3 length is 14 residues. From germline, CDR1 is SEHNR and CDR2 FQNEAQ (reference sequence). The CDR3 coding sequence is TGTGCCAGCAGCGGCAACAGGGGGATGGGTGAGCAGTTCTTC. As protein: CASSGNRGMGEQFF. The full variable domain, rest sourced from reference TRBV7-9 and TRBJ2-1, is DTGVSQNPRHKITKRGQNVTFRCDPISEHNRLYWYRQTLGQGPEFLTYFQNEAQLEKSRLLSDRFSAERPKGSFSTLEIQRTEQGDSAMYLCASSGNRGMGEQFFGPGTRLTVL.

This clonotype was counted between two and nine times. The chain recombines TRBV7-9 with TRBJ2-6, with D hard to call. CDR3 size: 16 residues. The V and J ends lost 8 bases and 2 bases respectively, with 16 bases between them. In germline, CDR1 is SEHNR, CDR2 FQNEAQ (reference sequence). The CDR3 region has the DNA TGTGCCAGCGGCCGATTTCGGACCGCTGGGGCCAACGTCCTGACTTTC. Encoded protein: CASGRFRTAGANVLTF.

This clonotype was detected a few times. DNA of the CDR3: TGCAGTGCTATTAATCCGGCCGAACGGAACATTCAGTACTTC. This sequence encodes CSAINPAERNIQYF. The gene calls are TRBV20-1 and TRBJ2-4, with D unresolved. The ends were cut back, 4 bases at V and 7 bases at J, with 17 bases in the middle. Per the germline V gene, CDR1 is DFQATT and CDR2 is SNEGSKA (reference sequence). The CDR3 consists of 14 residues.

V and J are TRBV4-2 and TRBJ1-2; perhaps TRBD1 as D (6 bases). The V gene's germline CDR1 is LGHNA and CDR2 YNFKEQ. The V end was cut by 1 base, the J end by 4 bases, with 13 bases between. The CDR3 loop spans 15 amino acids. The CDR3 DNA reads as TGTGCCAGCAGCCAAGGAAACAGGGCCTCCTATGGCTACACCTTC. Translated: CASSQGNRASYGYTF.

In this sample, this clonotype turned up a few times. Here the CDR3 DNA reads TGTGCCAGCAGCTCAAGTACAGGGGGAATCGTCTACGAGCAGTACTTC. Its translation is CASSSSTGGIVYEQYF. V gene TRBV7-9 combines with J gene TRBJ2-7, with 8 bases fitting TRBD1. J lost 3 bases, V lost 4 bases, and 11 bases had no gene match. The CDR3 covers 16 residues. From germline, CDR1 is SEHNR and CDR2 FQNEAQ (reference sequence).

This clonotype was detected only a few times. CDR3 loop: CASSLATVGETQYF. CDR3 nucleotide sequence: TGTGCCAGCAGCTTAGCTACGGTTGGAGAGACCCAGTACTTC. This chain uses TRBV7-2 with TRBJ2-5; D not resolved. CDR1 is SGHTA, CDR2 FQGNSA, per germline. Trimming removed 0 bases from V and 4 bases from J, with 9 bases in between. This CDR3 spans 14 amino acids.